Reported below is one T cell receptor (beta chain). Sequencing used immunoSEQ multiplex PCR; TCRdb keeps in-frame clones, though not all of them. The sample lists approximately 180,000 clones; around 82% were seen once. This record comes from a study of blood T cell repertoires in COVID-19. Germline CDR1 LGHNA, CDR2 YNFKEQ. The trim removed 0 bases at V and 6 bases at J, leaving 12 bases unmatched. The CDR3 runs 20 residues. Participant-given clinical history determined each cohort assignment. Sequencing was done on a sample of PBMCs or T cells enriched from blood (not recorded which). The gene calls are TRBV4-2 and TRBJ2-3; 16 bases match TRBD2. This receptor was taken from a woman aged 45 to 65 with acute COVID-19. CDR3 protein: CASSQDRGYGTSGGADTQYF. DNA of the CDR3: TGTGCCAGCAGCCAAGATCGGGGATACGGGACTAGCGGGGGGGCGGATACGCAGTATTTT.